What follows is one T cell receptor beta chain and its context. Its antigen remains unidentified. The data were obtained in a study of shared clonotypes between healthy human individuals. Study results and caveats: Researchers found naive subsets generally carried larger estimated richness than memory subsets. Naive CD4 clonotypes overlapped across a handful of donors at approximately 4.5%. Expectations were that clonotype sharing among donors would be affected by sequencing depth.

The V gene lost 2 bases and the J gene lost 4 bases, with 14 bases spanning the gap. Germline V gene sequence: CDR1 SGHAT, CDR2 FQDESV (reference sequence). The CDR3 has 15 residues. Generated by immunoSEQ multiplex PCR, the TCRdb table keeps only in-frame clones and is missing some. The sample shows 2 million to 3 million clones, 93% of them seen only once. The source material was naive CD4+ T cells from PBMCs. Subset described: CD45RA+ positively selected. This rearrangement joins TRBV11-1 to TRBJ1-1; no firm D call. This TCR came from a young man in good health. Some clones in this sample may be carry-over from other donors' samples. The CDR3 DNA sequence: TGTGCCAGCAGCTTATTGGGCGGGTTTAGCACTGAAGCTTTCTTT. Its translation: CASSLLGGFSTEAFF.